Following are 30 T cell receptor beta chains from one sample sequenced in a study of T cells after yellow fever vaccination. TCRdb fed the 5' RACE reads into MiXCR, producing one record per CDR3 protein. The data show approximately 150,000 distinct CDR3 sequences, approximately 9.7% seen once. The sequencing used CD8+ T cells sorted from PBMCs, collected 45 days after the yellow fever booster vaccination. These receptors were obtained from a man aged 18 to 30 who received the YFV17D yellow fever vaccine.

This clonotype has a handful of counts. The chain employs TRBV7-9 and TRBJ1-2, with 8 bases lining up with TRBD1. From germline, CDR1 is SEHNR and CDR2 FQNEAQ (reference sequence). The CDR3 has 15 amino acids. Trimming took 5 bases from V and 4 from J; bases not matched to a gene: 9. This CDR3 reads CASSPDRGNSYGYTF. The CDR3 DNA reads as TGTGCCAGCAGCCCCGACAGGGGAAATAGCTATGGCTACACCTTC.

This chain uses TRBV25-1 with TRBJ2-2; a possible D gene is TRBD1 (6 bases). V lost 3 bases and J lost 5, with 10 bases in between. CDR1 is MGHDK and CDR2 is SYGVNS in the germline V gene. CDR3 length equals 14 residues. CDR3 nucleotide sequence: TGTGCCAGCAGTGATTTAGGGACAACCGGGGAGCTGTTTTTT. It yields the protein CASSDLGTTGELFF.

This clonotype showed up many times. The chain recombines TRBV12-3 or TRBV12-4 with TRBJ1-1, with a tentative D call TRBD1 (5 bases). This CDR3 comprises 11 residues. The germline V and J ends were trimmed by 8 bases and 8 bases, with 12 bases remaining between them. This CDR3 is CASSVQGEAFF. Written as DNA, the CDR3 is TGTGCCAGCTCGGTTCAGGGAGAAGCTTTCTTT.

This clonotype occurred a few times. This chain uses TRBV6-5 with TRBJ1-1, with D possibly matching TRBD1 (5 bases). CDR3 length equals 14 residues. The V and J ends lost 0 bases and 6 bases respectively, with 11 bases between them. Germline CDR1 MNHEY, CDR2 SVGAGI. CDR3 DNA: TGTGCCAGCAGTTACTCTGGGGGATTACCTGAAGCTTTCTTT. This codes for CASSYSGGLPEAFF.

The table lists this clonotype with a few counts. V gene TRBV30 combines with J gene TRBJ2-5; 9 nucleotides align to TRBD2. V dropped 0 bases and J dropped 4; count of bases not matched to a gene: 9. Germline loops: CDR1 GTSNPN, CDR2 SVGIG (reference sequence). The CDR3 totals 16 residues. DNA for the CDR3: TGTGCCTGGAGTGTACTGGAGGTAGCGGGGGTAGAGACCCAGTACTTC. Translating gives CAWSVLEVAGVETQYF.

About this clonotype: One end of the junction does not line up with germline, which may come from a read error. This chain connects TRBV20-1 to TRBJ1-5; D perhaps matches TRBD1 (5 bases). Germline V gene sequence: CDR1 DFQATT, CDR2 SNEGSKA (reference sequence). This CDR3 has 14 amino acids. The CDR3: CSARDGRENQAQHF. CDR3 DNA: TGCAGTGCTAGAGATGGCAGGGAGAATCAGGCCCAGCATTTT.

This clonotype showed up just a few times. V is TRBV6-5 and J is TRBJ2-6, with D possibly being TRBD2 (6 bases). Trimming cost V 7 bases and J 2 bases, with 12 bases left between them. The CDR3 length is 15 residues. CDR1 MNHEY and CDR2 SVGAGI come from the germline V gene. The CDR3 nucleotides read TGTGCCAGCACCCTCTCGGGGGCTGGGGCCAACGTCCTGACTTTC. This encodes CASTLSGAGANVLTF.

The V and J genes are TRBV20-1 and TRBJ2-7; D gene ambiguous. The CDR3 sequence is 12 residues long. Germline assignment: CDR1 DFQATT and CDR2 SNEGSKA (reference sequence). V was pared by 1 base and J by 4 bases, with 8 bases between. DNA of the CDR3: TGCAGTGCTAGAGCTTACGGTTACGAGCAGTACGTC. This encodes CSARAYGYEQYV.

In its sample, this clonotype was seen many times. The chain employs TRBV27 and TRBJ2-5; D uncertain. V was trimmed by 4 bases and J by 0 bases, leaving 6 bases between them. Germline assignment: CDR1 MNHEY and CDR2 SMNVEV (reference sequence). The CDR3 runs to 13 residues. In nucleotides, the CDR3 is TGTGCCAGCAGTTCCCGGTACCAAGAGACCCAGTACTTC. This gives the protein CASSSRYQETQYF.

The CDR3 sequence: CASSSPGTSGTYQETQYF. The CDR3 coding sequence is TGTGCCAGCAGCTCCCCCGGGACTAGCGGGACGTACCAAGAGACCCAGTACTTC. The genes are TRBV5-4 and TRBJ2-5, with TRBD2 identical over 13 bases. Germline trimming cut 3 bases from V and 0 bases from J; bases unmatched to any gene: 8. Per germline, CDR1 SGHNT and CDR2 YYREEE (reference sequence). This CDR3 comprises 18 residues.

This sequence joins TRBV20-1 and TRBJ2-1, with D perhaps matching TRBD1 or TRBD2 (5 bases each). This CDR3 is 14 amino acids long. Germline CDR1 DFQATT, CDR2 SNEGSKA (reference sequence). The V end lost 5 bases, the J end lost 0 bases, and 11 bases lay between the germline ends. As DNA, the CDR3 is TGCAGTGCTGGGGACGTTAGCTCCTACAATGAGCAGTTCTTC. This codes for CSAGDVSSYNEQFF.

This sequence joins TRBV5-4 and TRBJ2-7; 8 bases line up with TRBD1. The CDR3 has 12 residues. Germline loops: CDR1 SGHNT, CDR2 YYREEE (reference sequence). V shed 8 bases and J 3 bases; nucleotides not matched to a gene: 4. CDR3 nucleotide sequence: TGTGCCAGTACCGACAGGGGCTACGAGCAGTACGTC. Amino acid sequence: CASTDRGYEQYV.

This clonotype was seen a few times. The chain has TRBV12-3 or TRBV12-4 and TRBJ2-2, with D perhaps matching TRBD2 (6 bases). The CDR3 covers 16 residues. The V and J ends lost 3 bases and 2 bases respectively, with 13 bases between them. CDR3 amino acids: CASSFSVADNTGELFF. CDR3 nucleotide sequence: TGTGCCAGCAGTTTTAGTGTAGCGGATAACACCGGGGAGCTGTTTTTT.

The chain links TRBV7-9 to TRBJ1-1; TRBD1 might be the D (5 bases). V was shortened by 5 bases and J by 0 bases, with 13 bases between the two germline ends. From germline, CDR1 is SEHNR and CDR2 FQNEAQ (reference sequence). The CDR3 runs to 15 residues. CDR3 in amino acids: CASSREGTLNTEAFF. As DNA, the CDR3 is TGTGCCAGCAGCCGCGAGGGGACCTTGAACACTGAAGCTTTCTTT.

The V and J genes are TRBV5-1 and TRBJ2-3; no firm D call. The germline V gene encodes CDR1 SGHRS and CDR2 YFSETQ. The V and J ends lost 0 bases and 1 base respectively, with 12 bases between them. The CDR3 sequence is 16 residues long. This CDR3 reads CASSLACAGCTDTQYF. DNA of the CDR3: TGCGCCAGCAGCTTGGCCTGTGCAGGCTGCACAGATACGCAGTATTTT.

The chain is built from TRBV7-6 and TRBJ2-1; D is perhaps TRBD2 (5 bases). The CDR3 runs 13 residues. Germline-derived CDR1 and CDR2 are SGHVS and FNYEAQ. V lost 3 bases and J 7 bases, leaving 10 bases between the germline ends. DNA of the CDR3: TGTGCCAGCAGCTTCGGCGGGTGGAATGAGCAGTTCTTC. Protein product: CASSFGGWNEQFF. The whole variable domain, filled in from reference TRBV7-6 and TRBJ2-1, reads GAGVSQSPRYKVTKRGQDVALRCDPISGHVSLYWYRQALGQGPEFLTYFNYEAQQDKSGLPNDRFSAERPEGSISTLTIQRTEQRDSAMYRCASSFGGWNEQFFGPGTRLTVL.

V and J are TRBV15 and TRBJ1-1; D is unresolved. The CDR3 has 13 residues. The germline V gene has CDR1 LNHNV and CDR2 YYDKDF (reference sequence). V lost 1 base and J 6 bases, leaving 9 bases between the germline ends. DNA for the CDR3: TGTGCCACCAGCAGAGCCCGGGTAGCTGAAGCTTTCTTT. It encodes CATSRARVAEAFF. Supplemented by reference TRBV15 and TRBJ1-1, the full variable domain reads DAMVIQNPRYQVTQFGKPVTLSCSQTLNHNVMYWYQQKSSQAPKLLFHYYDKDFNNEADTPDNFQSRRPNTSFCFLDIRSPGLGDTAMYLCATSRARVAEAFFGQGTRLTVV.

This clonotype turned up a few times. V and J are TRBV9 and TRBJ1-1; D is perhaps TRBD1 (6 bases). This CDR3 is built from 15 residues. V lost 0 bases to trimming and J lost 5 bases, with 14 bases between them. Germline CDR1 SGDLS, CDR2 YYNGEE. The CDR3 region has the DNA TGTGCCAGCAGCGTAGACGGGGGCGTACGGACTGAAGCTTTCTTT. This gives the protein CASSVDGGVRTEAFF.

This clonotype was detected a few times. The chain has TRBV20-1 and TRBJ1-2, with unresolved D. The CDR3 runs to 13 residues. The ends were cut back, 0 bases at V and 0 bases at J, with 5 bases in the middle. CDR1 and CDR2 (germline): DFQATT, SNEGSKA (reference sequence). The CDR3 here is CSAREVANYGYTF. DNA for the CDR3: TGCAGTGCTAGAGAGGTGGCTAACTATGGCTACACCTTC.

This clonotype was observed at least ten times. The chain is built from TRBV9 and TRBJ2-3, with 11 bases aligning to TRBD2. Germline assignment: CDR1 SGDLS and CDR2 YYNGEE. The junction had 4 bases not matched to a gene; V was cut back by 1 base and J by 6 bases. The CDR3 covers 15 residues. CDR3 residues: CASSVLSGGADTQYF. CDR3 bases: TGTGCCAGCAGCGTACTTAGCGGGGGGGCTGATACGCAGTATTTT.

This chain links TRBV5-1 with TRBJ2-1; D may be TRBD2 (7 bases). The CDR3 has 15 amino acids. The V end was cut by 0 bases, the J end by 8 bases, with 15 bases between. Per germline, CDR1 SGHRS and CDR2 YFSETQ. Here the CDR3 reads CASSLVRGPEDEQFF. The CDR3 DNA sequence: TGCGCCAGCAGCTTGGTGCGGGGGCCGGAGGATGAGCAGTTCTTC.

This chain links TRBV9 with TRBJ2-7, with 8 bases matching TRBD2. The germline CDR1 and CDR2 sequences are SGDLS and YYNGEE. This CDR3 region has 15 residues. The V and J ends lost 6 bases and 0 bases, in that order; junction bases with no gene match: 8. The CDR3 loop is CASTATAGDSYEQYF. The CDR3 bases are TGTGCCAGCACCGCCACAGCGGGGGACTCCTACGAGCAGTACTTC.

The chain carries TRBV5-5 and TRBJ1-5; TRBD1 aligns across 9 bases. Losses at the gene ends were 3 bases for V and 4 bases for J; bases not matched to a gene: 5. The CDR3 sequence is 15 residues long. From germline, CDR1 is SGHKS and CDR2 YYEKEE (reference sequence). This CDR3 is CASSYGTGINQPQHF. The CDR3 DNA reads TGTGCCAGCAGCTACGGGACAGGGATAAATCAGCCCCAGCATTTT.

Only a few counts were recorded for this clonotype. This chain joins TRBV18 and TRBJ2-5; 7 nucleotides agree with TRBD1. The length of the CDR3 is 15 residues. V trimming: 3 bases; J trimming: 4 bases; junction bases outside the gene matches: 8. Germline assignment: CDR1 KGHSH and CDR2 LQKENI. The CDR3 sequence is CASSPNRGGLETQYF. CDR3 bases: TGTGCCAGCTCACCCAACAGGGGCGGCCTAGAGACCCAGTACTTC.

This clonotype was observed a handful of times. The chain uses TRBV27 and TRBJ2-1, with D unresolved. The CDR3 has 13 amino acids. From germline, CDR1 is MNHEY and CDR2 SMNVEV (reference sequence). Trimming removed 6 bases at V and 0 bases at J, with 6 bases between. As DNA, the CDR3 is TGTGCCAGCAGACCGAGCTCCTACAATGAGCAGTTCTTC. Protein sequence: CASRPSSYNEQFF.

The chain uses TRBV6-2 or TRBV6-3 and TRBJ2-7; TRBD2 might be the D (6 bases). V was clipped by 2 bases and J by 6 bases, with 17 bases between them. From germline, CDR1 is MNHEY and CDR2 SVGEGT. The CDR3 runs to 15 residues. For the CDR3, the DNA is TGTGCCAGCAGTTACGGCGCAGGGACTCTAGGCGAGCAGTACTTC. Translation: CASSYGAGTLGEQYF.

V and J are TRBV25-1 and TRBJ1-1; no reliable D call. This CDR3 has 12 residues. Trimming removed 3 bases from V and 6 bases from J, with 8 bases in between. Germline CDR1 and CDR2: MGHDK and SYGVNS. The CDR3 sequence is CASSEGLAEAFF. The CDR3 coding sequence is TGTGCCAGCAGTGAGGGCCTTGCTGAAGCTTTCTTT.

This clonotype has a handful of counts. This chain joins TRBV29-1 and TRBJ2-6, with TRBD1 as a possible D gene (6 bases). The V gene lost 6 bases and the J gene lost 0 bases, with 6 bases spanning the gap. CDR3 length: 13 residues. Germline V gene data show CDR1 as SQVTM and CDR2 as ANQGSEA. CDR3 DNA: TGCAGCGTGGACAGCTCTGGGGCCAACGTCCTGACTTTC. It is translated as CSVDSSGANVLTF.

The chain links TRBV18 to TRBJ2-7; D call uncertain. Trimming took 2 bases from V and 2 from J, leaving 13 bases between them. Germline assignment: CDR1 KGHSH and CDR2 LQKENI. There are 15 residues in the CDR3. The CDR3 nucleotides are TGTGCCAGCTCACCATTTGGGTCCTTAACCTACGAGCAGTACTTC. Translated, it gives CASSPFGSLTYEQYF.

In this sample, this clonotype turned up a few times. CDR3 residues: CASTPLTETDTQYF. CDR3 nucleotide sequence: TGTGCCAGCACACCACTCACAGAGACAGATACGCAGTATTTT. The chain links TRBV27 to TRBJ2-3; D gene ambiguous. The V end was cut by 7 bases, the J end by 3 bases, with 14 bases between. The CDR3 runs 14 residues. Germline loops: CDR1 MNHEY, CDR2 SMNVEV (reference sequence).